The entry that follows covers one T cell receptor beta chain sequence. The antigen remains undetermined. Each TCR beta library was made by quantitative 5'-RACE that incorporated molecular barcodes. Using its own MiXCR run on the 5' RACE reads, TCRdb lists one record per CDR3 protein. The table includes almost 400,000 distinct CDR3 sequences, 20% to 25% detected once. The trim removed 6 bases at V and 0 bases at J, leaving 2 bases unmatched. Germline V lookup: CDR1 SQVTM, CDR2 ANQGSEA. The CDR3 is 13 residues long. This sample is drawn from a study of CD8 T cells in ankylosing spondylitis. Overall study findings and caveats: Eight or nine highly homologous variants made up a TCR beta motif that seemed to typify ankylosing spondylitis blood. Clones linked with disease were CD8+ and fairly uncommon in the peripheral blood. Reports say disease-linked clones showed up significantly more in matched ankylosing spondylitis synovial fluid.

The rearrangement links TRBV29-1 to TRBJ2-3; 8 positions match TRBD2. The sample consisted of blood, either unsorted or a sorted T cell fraction (not recorded which). The TCR was taken from a male donor with ankylosing spondylitis. The CDR3 DNA reads as TGCAGCGTACTAGCGGCTAGCACAGATACGCAGTATTTT. It encodes CSVLAASTDTQYF.